The 26 T cell receptor beta chains reported below all come from one sample, sequenced in a study of blood T cell repertoires in COVID-19. The method was immunoSEQ multiplex PCR; TCRdb's version includes in-frame clones alone and lacks a portion of them. The sample has about 200,000 clones; under 90% are singletons. Material for sequencing was peripheral blood. Every receptor here comes from a middle-aged man with acute or convalescent COVID-19.

The rearrangement joins TRBV7-9 to TRBJ1-3; 7 bases map to TRBD1. This CDR3 contains 16 residues. Per the germline V gene, CDR1 is SEHNR and CDR2 is FQNEAQ (reference sequence). J lost 0 bases, V lost 5 bases, and 7 bases had no gene match. CDR3 protein: CASSHPRDSSGNTIYF. CDR3 DNA: TGTGCCAGCAGCCACCCACGGGACAGCTCTGGAAACACCATATATTTT. Combining the CDR3 with reference TRBV7-9 and TRBJ1-3 gives the whole variable domain DTGVSQNPRHKITKRGQNVTFRCDPISEHNRLYWYRQTLGQGPEFLTYFQNEAQLEKSRLLSDRFSAERPKGSFSTLEIQRTEQGDSAMYLCASSHPRDSSGNTIYFGEGSWLTVV.

The rearrangement links TRBV11-2 to TRBJ2-5; 8 bases fit TRBD2. J gave up 4 bases and V 5 bases, and 12 bases lay outside the gene matches. Per germline, CDR1 SGHAT and CDR2 FQNNGV. The CDR3 is made up of 16 amino acids. In DNA, the CDR3 is TGTGCCAGCAGCGCTTTGGCGGGGGGCTTTGGAGAGACCCAGTACTTC. It encodes CASSALAGGFGETQYF.

V gene TRBV10-3 combines with J gene TRBJ1-1; no reliable D call. Germline CDR1 ENHRY, CDR2 SYGVKD. The CDR3 is 16 amino acids. V was shortened by 2 bases and J by 1 base, with 14 bases between the two germline ends. CDR3 DNA sequence: TGTGCCATCAGTGAGGGGGAGGGCAGGAAGAACACTGAAGCTTTCTTT. Translating gives CAISEGEGRKNTEAFF.

This chain links TRBV7-2 with TRBJ1-1; no clear D gene. CDR3 size: 14 residues. Germline V gene sequence: CDR1 SGHTA, CDR2 FQGNSA. V was trimmed by 5 bases and J by 2 bases, leaving 12 bases between them. The CDR3 nucleotides are TGTGCCAGCAGCGTTCGACGGGGTAACACTGAAGCTTTCTTT. Amino acid sequence: CASSVRRGNTEAFF.

This clone was detected a few times. The rearrangement links TRBV13 to TRBJ2-7; TRBD1 aligns across 9 bases. The V segment lost 7 bases and the J segment 2 bases; nucleotides outside the gene matches: 6. From germline, CDR1 is PRHDT and CDR2 FYEKMQ (reference sequence). The CDR3 spans 14 residues. In DNA form, the CDR3 reads TGTGCCAGCACACCGGGACAGGGTCCCTACGAGCAGTACTTC. Translation gives CASTPGQGPYEQYF.

The chain is built from TRBV19 and TRBJ1-5; no clear D. Germline V gives CDR1 LNHDA, CDR2 SQIVND (reference sequence). The CDR3 covers 12 residues. V shed 3 bases and J shed 7 bases, with 7 bases lying between them. CDR3 sequence: CASSISRQPQHF. As DNA, the CDR3 is TGTGCCAGTAGTATTTCTCGGCAGCCCCAGCATTTT.

The chain recombines TRBV19 with TRBJ2-7, with TRBD1 identical over 7 bases. The V gene end was trimmed by 4 bases and the J gene end by 0 bases; junction bases not matched to a gene: 3. Germline CDR1 reads LNHDA; CDR2 reads SQIVND (reference sequence). The CDR3 loop spans 14 amino acids. The CDR3, as DNA: TGTGCCAGTAGTAGGACAGGAAGCTCCTACGAGCAGTACTTC. As protein: CASSRTGSSYEQYF.

V usage is TRBV9 and J usage is TRBJ2-3; no firm D call. The V and J ends lost 0 bases and 0 bases respectively, with 5 bases between them. In germline, CDR1 is SGDLS, CDR2 YYNGEE. This CDR3 comprises 14 residues. DNA for the CDR3: TGTGCCAGCAGCGTAGCTCTCAGCACAGATACGCAGTATTTT. Its protein is CASSVALSTDTQYF.

The CDR3 DNA reads as TGTGCCAGCAGCTTGGACAGAGTCTATGGCTACACCTTC. It specifies CASSLDRVYGYTF. The chain links TRBV5-5 to TRBJ1-2; D is ambiguous. V dropped 0 bases and J dropped 4 bases, with 7 bases sitting between them. This CDR3 region has 13 residues. Germline V gives CDR1 SGHKS, CDR2 YYEKEE (reference sequence).

This clone was seen just once. V gene TRBV27 combines with J gene TRBJ2-1, with 9 nucleotides matching TRBD2. In germline, CDR1 is MNHEY, CDR2 SMNVEV (reference sequence). This CDR3 region has 14 residues. The V segment lost 5 bases and the J segment 8 bases; nucleotides outside the gene matches: 7. CDR3 in amino acids: CASSGAGGGDEQFF. The CDR3 bases are TGTGCCAGCAGTGGGGCGGGGGGGGGCGATGAGCAGTTCTTC.

V usage is TRBV10-3 and J usage is TRBJ2-1; TRBD2 matches 8 bases. The CDR3 totals 13 residues. Germline CDR1 and CDR2: ENHRY and SYGVKD. V was pared by 8 bases and J by 5 bases, with 5 bases of the junction left unmatched. CDR3 region: CAIGGTRHNEQFF. The CDR3 bases are TGTGCCATCGGGGGGACTAGACACAATGAGCAGTTCTTC.

As DNA, the CDR3 is TGTGCCTGGGATCAGATACCCGGGGAGCTGTTTTTT. Amino acids: CAWDQIPGELFF. The chain is built from TRBV30 and TRBJ2-2; D not certain. Germline V gene lookup returns CDR1 GTSNPN and CDR2 SVGIG (reference sequence). This CDR3 contains 12 residues. The V and J ends lost 5 bases and 6 bases respectively, with 10 bases between them.

V gene TRBV5-1 combines with J gene TRBJ2-3, with a possible D match to TRBD2 (7 bases). The germline CDR1 and CDR2 sequences are SGHRS and YFSETQ. V was cut by 5 bases and J by 4 bases, with 17 bases left in between. This CDR3 has 15 residues. The CDR3 is CASRPSGGGPDTQYF. The CDR3 DNA follows: TGCGCCAGCAGACCTAGCGGTGGGGGGCCAGATACGCAGTATTTT.

This clone came up a few times. V and J are TRBV10-1 and TRBJ1-2; TRBD1 might be the D (5 bases). Trimming stripped 5 bases from V and 9 bases from J, with 16 bases between. The CDR3 extends over 13 amino acids. CDR1 and CDR2 from the germline V gene are WNHNN and SYGVQD (reference sequence). The CDR3 sequence: CASSPSPQGRYTF. DNA of the CDR3: TGCGCCAGCAGTCCGAGTCCGCAGGGTCGCTACACCTTC.

The chain links TRBV28 to TRBJ1-2, with D perhaps matching TRBD1 (6 bases). Germline V gives CDR1 MDHEN, CDR2 SYDVKM. There are 15 residues in the CDR3. Trimming cost V 2 bases and J 4 bases, with 14 bases left between them. CDR3 in DNA: TGTGCCAGCAGTTTACCGGGACACCAACCCTATGGCTACACCTTC. Amino acids: CASSLPGHQPYGYTF.

This chain joins TRBV5-1 and TRBJ2-7, with TRBD2 matching 16 bases. Per the germline V gene, CDR1 is SGHRS and CDR2 is YFSETQ. The CDR3 is 17 amino acids. With V trimmed by 4 bases and J by 6 bases, 10 bases remained unmatched. This CDR3 reads CASSGSGTSGGATEQYF. The CDR3 DNA reads TGCGCCAGCAGCGGGTCCGGGACTAGCGGGGGGGCAACCGAGCAGTACTTC.

This chain links TRBV6-5 with TRBJ1-1, with unresolved D. CDR1 is MNHEY, CDR2 SVGAGI, per germline. V lost 7 bases and J lost 3, with 15 bases in between. The CDR3 runs to 14 residues. The CDR3 is CASTTIRGYTEAFF. The CDR3 DNA sequence: TGTGCCAGCACTACGATTAGAGGTTACACTGAAGCTTTCTTT.

This clone showed up just once. The chain recombines TRBV11-2 with TRBJ2-1, with 9 positions matching TRBD1. Germline values: CDR1 SGHAT, CDR2 FQNNGV. The trim removed 1 base at V and 6 bases at J, leaving 16 bases unmatched. The CDR3 is made up of 19 amino acids. The CDR3 loop reads CASSLVSRRWGQGLNEQFF. CDR3 DNA sequence: TGTGCCAGCAGCTTAGTGTCTAGGCGTTGGGGACAGGGTCTCAATGAGCAGTTCTTC.

This clone was counted between two and nine times. The chain couples TRBV19 to TRBJ1-6; 7 bases align to TRBD1. The V gene's germline CDR1 is LNHDA and CDR2 SQIVND (reference sequence). The CDR3 loop spans 17 amino acids. V dropped 7 bases and J dropped 0; count of bases not matched to a gene: 9. The CDR3 DNA follows: TGTGCCAGTACCTCTGAGACAGGGAGCTCCTATAATTCACCCCTCCACTTT. Translation gives CASTSETGSSYNSPLHF.

This clone was found once. The chain carries TRBV5-8 and TRBJ2-7; D is uncertain. Between the trimmed V and J ends, which lost 3 bases and 4 bases, there was a span of 17 bases. This CDR3 region has 15 residues. Germline values: CDR1 SGHTS, CDR2 YDEGEE. CDR3 coding DNA: TGTGCCAGCAGCTCCCCCAAACAGCCCCTTTACGAGCAGTACTTC. It specifies CASSSPKQPLYEQYF.

The chain links TRBV5-5 to TRBJ2-2; 7 bases match TRBD1. Germline V gives CDR1 SGHKS, CDR2 YYEKEE (reference sequence). V gave up 4 bases and J gave up 3 bases; unmatched junction bases: 6. The CDR3 is made up of 15 amino acids. CDR3 DNA sequence: TGTGCCAGCAGCCCTAGGACAGGTTACACCGGGGAGCTGTTTTTT. Translated: CASSPRTGYTGELFF.

CDR3 in amino acids: CASSQDLGYGRGDRYTF. The DNA for the CDR3 is TGCGCCAGCAGCCAAGATCTAGGATATGGCAGGGGGGATCGCTACACCTTC. V is TRBV4-3 and J is TRBJ1-2, with 7 bases lining up with TRBD1. Germline lookup yields CDR1 LGHNA and CDR2 YSLEER. With 0 bases clipped from V and 9 bases from J, the junction kept 16 bases outside the gene matches. The CDR3 contains 17 residues.

The gene calls are TRBV28 and TRBJ1-4; D not certain. This CDR3 comprises 13 residues. Between the trimmed V and J ends, which lost 8 bases and 1 base, there was a span of 8 bases. The germline V gene encodes CDR1 MDHEN and CDR2 SYDVKM. The CDR3 bases are TGTGCCAGCCGATTCGGAACTAATGAAAAACTGTTTTTT. Its protein is CASRFGTNEKLFF.

The CDR3 DNA reads TGTGCCAGCAGTTTGGGACTAGCTAGCACAGATACGCAGTATTTT. It codes for CASSLGLASTDTQYF. The chain is built from TRBV6-5 and TRBJ2-3; TRBD2 aligns across 9 bases. Trimming removed 4 bases from V and 0 bases from J; junction bases left unmatched: 2. Germline V lookup: CDR1 MNHEY, CDR2 SVGAGI. The CDR3 contains 15 residues.

The CDR3 reads CASQLQPGNEQFF. The CDR3 bases are TGTGCCAGCCAATTACAGCCAGGTAATGAGCAGTTCTTC. V is TRBV9 and J is TRBJ2-1; D is unresolved. CDR1 SGDLS and CDR2 YYNGEE come from the germline V gene. The CDR3 is 13 amino acids. The germline V and J ends were trimmed by 7 bases and 7 bases, with 15 bases remaining between them.

The chain uses TRBV6-5 and TRBJ1-2; 8 bases fit TRBD1. With 7 bases clipped from V and 1 base from J, the junction kept 5 bases outside the gene matches. Per the germline V gene, CDR1 is MNHEY and CDR2 is SVGAGI. The CDR3 spans 14 residues. CDR3 coding DNA: TGTGCCAGCAATCCAGGGGGCAATAACTATGGCTACACCTTC. It translates to CASNPGGNNYGYTF.